In its sample, the clone carrying this T cell receptor beta chain was seen a few times. Germline assignment: CDR1 SGHDT and CDR2 YYEEEE. The length of the CDR3 is 15 residues. With V trimmed by 2 bases and J by 4 bases, 6 bases remained unmatched. This sample stems from a study of blood T cell repertoires in COVID-19. For the study at large: The study drew acute and convalescent COVID-19 samples from the United States, Italy and Spain. T cells, B-cell-depleted T cells, or PBMCs provided the cDNA or gDNA that served as material.

Original analysis: Estimated nucleated cell counts came from reference gene primer amplification. The protocol was immunoSEQ multiplex PCR, while the TCRdb copy is restricted to in-frame clones and leaves out a portion. Clone size and V and J calls were adopted from that table, with D and trimming inferred from the DNA. The table lists around 250,000 clones, roughly nine tenths of them singletons. The V and J genes are TRBV5-6 and TRBJ2-7; 10 nucleotides line up with TRBD1. The source material was peripheral blood. The sequence was obtained from a man aged 60-69 years with acute or convalescent COVID-19. CDR3 loop: CASSFWDRGRYEQYF. The CDR3 bases are TGTGCCAGCAGCTTTTGGGACAGGGGCCGGTACGAGCAGTACTTC.